The 32 T cell receptor beta chains reported below all come from one sample, sequenced in a study of molecular identifiers for immune sequencing clone quantification. TCRdb reprocessed the PCR reads via MiXCR and lists one record per CDR3 protein. The sample holds hundreds of thousands of distinct CDR3 sequences; roughly 23% are singletons and the top ten take approximately 0.75%. The sequenced sample was naive CD8+ T cells from blood, with Jurkat cell RNA spiked in. Subset noted: FACS-sorted CD8+CD4-CCR7+CD45RA+ naive T cells. The receptor source for this set is a human donor in good health. Some libraries in this study had Jurkat cell RNA spiked in.

The chain carries TRBV5-4 and TRBJ2-5; no reliable D call. The V end lost 2 bases, the J end lost 9 bases, and 11 bases lay between the germline ends. The V gene's germline CDR1 is SGHNT and CDR2 YYREEE (reference sequence). The CDR3 contains 12 residues. CDR3 residues: CASSFNAEAQYF. The DNA of the CDR3 is TGTGCCAGCAGCTTTAATGCTGAGGCCCAGTACTTC.

At least ten counts were recorded for this clonotype. V gene TRBV6-5 combines with J gene TRBJ1-2; D call uncertain. Germline assignment: CDR1 MNHEY and CDR2 SVGAGI. The germline V and J ends were trimmed by 4 bases and 7 bases, with 7 bases remaining between them. This CDR3 spans 11 amino acids. CDR3 in amino acids: CASSSMVGYTF. In DNA, the CDR3 is TGTGCCAGCAGTTCTATGGTTGGCTACACCTTC.

About this clonotype itself: A read error is possible here, since a much larger clone lies one base away. This chain joins TRBV4-3 and TRBJ2-4; no definite D call. The CDR3 loop spans 13 amino acids. Trimming pared 4 bases from V and 5 bases from J, leaving 9 bases between. In germline, CDR1 is LGHNA, CDR2 YSLEER. CDR3 nucleotide sequence: TGCGCCAGCAGCCGAGAGCCCCAAAACATTCAGTACTTC. It translates to CASSREPQNIQYF.

This clonotype was observed once. A junction boundary mismatches the germline segment, possibly from a read error. The chain has TRBV12-5 and TRBJ2-2, with D perhaps matching TRBD2 (5 bases). CDR1 LGHNT and CDR2 FRNRAP come from the germline V gene. The CDR3 contains 15 residues. This CDR3 reads CASGLRYGVTGELLF. The CDR3 coding sequence is TGTGCTAGTGGTTTACGGTACGGGGTCACCGGGGAGCTGCTTTTT. The full variable domain, with the rest looked up from reference TRBV12-5 and TRBJ2-2, is DARVTQTPRHKVTEMGQEVTMRCQPILGHNTVFWYRQTMMQGLELLAYFRNRAPLDDSGMPKDRFSAEMPDATLATLKIQPSEPRDSAVYFCASGLRYGVTGELLFGEGSRLTVL.

This clonotype was observed at least ten times. V is TRBV5-6 and J is TRBJ2-5; 8 bases agree with TRBD1. The CDR3 runs 15 residues. V gave up 4 bases and J gave up 0 bases; unmatched junction bases: 5. Germline V lookup: CDR1 SGHDT, CDR2 YYEEEE. CDR3 bases: TGTGCCAGCAGCCCAAGACAGGGGAACCAAGAGACCCAGTACTTC. Its protein product is CASSPRQGNQETQYF.

The CDR3 is CASSYSWDIKETQYF. The CDR3 DNA follows: TGTGCCAGCAGTTACTCGTGGGACATCAAAGAGACCCAGTACTTC. The chain links TRBV6-5 to TRBJ2-5; possibly TRBD1 for D (6 bases). Germline V gene data show CDR1 as MNHEY and CDR2 as SVGAGI. Trimming shortened V by 0 bases and J by 3 bases, and 11 bases separated the two germline ends. The CDR3 is 15 amino acids.

This rearrangement joins TRBV29-1 to TRBJ2-7; unclear D gene. The CDR3 runs 12 residues. V was pared by 5 bases and J by 2 bases, with 10 bases between. Germline assignment: CDR1 SQVTM and CDR2 ANQGSEA. The CDR3 protein is CSVNDWTYEQYF. The CDR3 DNA reads TGCAGCGTTAACGACTGGACCTACGAGCAGTACTTC.

This clonotype came up many times. CDR3 coding DNA: TGTGCCAGCAGCTCAAGGATTAGCGGGATCTCAGATACGCAGTATTTT. This codes for CASSSRISGISDTQYF. This rearrangement joins TRBV7-2 to TRBJ2-3; 8 bases line up with TRBD2. Trimming took 4 bases from V and 4 from J; bases not matched to a gene: 10. The CDR3 length is 16 residues. Germline CDR1 SGHTA, CDR2 FQGNSA.

The table lists this clonotype with many counts. The CDR3 DNA follows: TGTGCCATCAGTGAGTCTACCTGGGAGCTGTTTTTT. Translated, it gives CAISESTWELFF. V gene TRBV10-3 combines with J gene TRBJ2-2, with D hard to call. CDR3 length: 12 residues. V gave up 0 bases and J gave up 9 bases, with 5 bases separating them. Germline assignment: CDR1 ENHRY and CDR2 SYGVKD.

This clonotype was observed once. At one boundary the junction diverges from the germline segment, which might be a read error. V and J are TRBV28 and TRBJ2-5, with D uncertain. Germline CDR1 MDHEN, CDR2 SYDVKM. The CDR3 totals 13 residues. CDR3 residues: CASSFSPQVTQYF. As DNA, the CDR3 is TGTGCCAGCAGTTTCTCACCGCAAGTGACCCAGTACTTC.

The CDR3 here is CSVKGEESSYNEQFF. The CDR3 region has the DNA TGCAGCGTCAAGGGGGAGGAGAGCTCCTACAATGAGCAGTTCTTC. This chain connects TRBV29-1 to TRBJ2-1; D tentatively reads TRBD1 or TRBD2 (6 bases each). Germline CDR1 reads SQVTM; CDR2 reads ANQGSEA. V shed 6 bases and J shed 0 bases, with 15 bases lying between them. This CDR3 contains 15 residues.

This clonotype was found many times. V is TRBV20-1 and J is TRBJ2-7; D might be TRBD2 (5 bases). Trimming removed 5 bases at V and 6 bases at J, with 11 bases between. In germline, CDR1 is DFQATT, CDR2 SNEGSKA (reference sequence). The CDR3 runs to 11 residues. The CDR3 loop is CSASTSSEQYF. DNA of the CDR3: TGCAGTGCTTCAACTAGTTCCGAGCAGTACTTC.

To note about this clonotype: A much larger clonotype is one base distant, so this may be a read error. The chain couples TRBV4-3 to TRBJ2-7, with 9 bases fitting TRBD1. V was clipped by 0 bases and J by 3 bases; unmatched bases: 3. The CDR3 has 15 residues. Per the germline V gene, CDR1 is LGHNA and CDR2 is YSLEER. CDR3 in DNA: TGCGCCAGCAGCCAAGATTGGGGACAGGGCTACGAGCAGTACTTC. Its translation is CASSQDWGQGYEQYF.

This chain connects TRBV27 to TRBJ2-2; 9 bases agree with TRBD2. V lost 5 bases, J lost 6 bases, and 4 bases stayed unmatched. The CDR3 extends over 14 amino acids. Germline CDR1 is MNHEY and CDR2 is SMNVEV (reference sequence). CDR3 sequence (DNA): TGTGCCAGCAGTAGCGGGAGGTCAGCCGGGGAGCTGTTTTTT. It is translated as CASSSGRSAGELFF.

The chain employs TRBV6-2 or TRBV6-3 and TRBJ2-1; D may correspond to TRBD1 or TRBD2 (5 bases each). CDR1 is MNHEY, CDR2 SVGEGT, per germline. The CDR3 contains 13 residues. Trimming stripped 6 bases from V and 6 bases from J, with 12 bases between. The CDR3 nucleotides are TGTGCCAGCAGCCAGGGACCTATCAATGAGCAGTTCTTC. It yields the protein CASSQGPINEQFF.

This clonotype has more than one count but fewer than ten. This chain uses TRBV9 with TRBJ2-3; TRBD2 aligns across 7 bases. Germline V CDR1 and CDR2: SGDLS, YYNGEE. The CDR3 is made up of 16 amino acids. Losses at the gene ends were 4 bases for V and 4 bases for J; bases not matched to a gene: 12. CDR3 residues: CASSPTISGNSDTQYF. The CDR3 DNA follows: TGTGCCAGCAGCCCTACTATCAGCGGGAACTCAGATACGCAGTATTTT. Supplemented by reference TRBV9 and TRBJ2-3, the full variable domain reads DSGVTQTPKHLITATGQRVTLRCSPRSGDLSVYWYQQSLDQGLQFLIQYYNGEERAKGNILERFSAQQFPDLHSELNLSSLELGDSALYFCASSPTISGNSDTQYFGPGTRLTVL.

This clonotype was counted between two and nine times. This sequence joins TRBV5-6 and TRBJ1-4; D gene ambiguous. The CDR3 has 16 amino acids. V lost 4 bases to trimming and J lost 5 bases, with 18 bases between them. Per germline, CDR1 SGHDT and CDR2 YYEEEE. The CDR3 sequence: CASSPKIRVGNEKLFF. The CDR3 DNA follows: TGTGCCAGCAGCCCAAAAATCCGGGTTGGAAATGAAAAACTGTTTTTT. The whole variable domain, remainder taken from reference TRBV5-6 and TRBJ1-4, is DAGVTQSPTHLIKTRGQQVTLRCSPKSGHDTVSWYQQALGQGPQFIFQYYEEEERQRGNFPDRFSGHQFPNYSSELNVNALLLGDSALYLCASSPKIRVGNEKLFFGSGTQLSVL.

The sample holds many counts of this clonotype. This sequence joins TRBV2 and TRBJ1-5; no clear D. Germline CDR1 is SNHLY and CDR2 is FYNNEI. This CDR3 has 13 residues. The V gene lost 0 bases and the J gene lost 7 bases, with 7 bases spanning the gap. CDR3 nucleotides: TGTGCCAGCAGTGAAGCTGCCGGGCAGCCCCAGCATTTT. Translating it yields CASSEAAGQPQHF. Full variable domain (outside the CDR3, taken from reference TRBV2 and TRBJ1-5): EPEVTQTPSHQVTQMGQEVILRCVPISNHLYFYWYRQILGQKVEFLVSFYNNEISEKSEIFDDQFSVERPDGSNFTLKIRSTKLEDSAMYFCASSEAAGQPQHFGDGTRLSIL.

To note about this clonotype: One junction end does not reproduce the germline sequence, and a read error may be involved. V gene TRBV28 combines with J gene TRBJ1-3; TRBD1 is a possible D gene (6 bases). CDR3 length: 15 residues. Germline CDR1 is MDHEN and CDR2 is SYDVKM. CDR3: CAGSSGHYSGNTIYF. Written as DNA, the CDR3 is TGTGCCGGCAGTTCGGGACACTACTCTGGAAACACCATATATTTT.

At least ten counts were recorded for this clonotype. The V call is TRBV29-1, the J call TRBJ2-2, with 8 bases aligning to TRBD1. This CDR3 is 15 amino acids long. Germline loops: CDR1 SQVTM, CDR2 ANQGSEA. V was pared by 7 bases and J by 1 base, with 8 bases of the junction left unmatched. The CDR3 sequence: CSAVMTGENTGELFF. CDR3 bases: TGCAGCGCTGTCATGACAGGGGAGAACACCGGGGAGCTGTTTTTT.

With regard to this clonotype: In this CDR3 the conserved last residue, phenylalanine or tryptophan, is missing, so a read error is likely. The chain couples TRBV6-6 to TRBJ2-5; D uncertain. Trimming shortened V by 0 bases and J by 5 bases, and 10 bases separated the two germline ends. This CDR3 spans 14 amino acids. Looked up from germline, CDR1 is MNHNY and CDR2 is SVGAGI (reference sequence). For the CDR3, the DNA is TGTGCCAGCAGTTACTCGTTAGTTAACGAGACCCAGTACCTC. Its translation: CASSYSLVNETQYL.

The sample holds many counts of this clonotype. This rearrangement joins TRBV20-1 to TRBJ2-3, with D unclear. This CDR3 is built from 16 residues. With 0 bases removed from V and 6 bases from J, the gap between germline ends came to 19 bases. Germline V CDR1 and CDR2: DFQATT, SNEGSKA (reference sequence). In DNA form, the CDR3 reads TGCAGTGCTAGAGATTCCAAGGGCCGACCGTTGGATACGCAGTATTTT. Translation gives CSARDSKGRPLDTQYF.

In this sample, this clonotype turned up a few times. The J gene is TRBJ2-7, the V gene TRBV6-5; no clear D. The CDR3 is 14 amino acids. Trimming stripped 0 bases from V and 0 bases from J, with 6 bases between. In germline, CDR1 is MNHEY, CDR2 SVGAGI. The CDR3 bases are TGTGCCAGCAGTTACTCTTCCAGCTCCTACGAGCAGTACTTC. Protein: CASSYSSSSYEQYF.

This clonotype was seen only a few times. V gene TRBV9 combines with J gene TRBJ1-4; 7 bases align to TRBD1. The CDR3 length is 15 residues. The J segment lost 2 bases and the V segment lost 3 bases, leaving 4 bases of the junction unmatched. Germline-derived CDR1 and CDR2 are SGDLS and YYNGEE. The CDR3 DNA reads as TGTGCCAGCAGCGCGACAGGGACCACTAATGAAAAACTGTTTTTT. This codes for CASSATGTTNEKLFF.

This clonotype was seen ten or more times. The DNA of the CDR3 is TGCGCCAGCAGCCCAGACAGGGCTAGCGGAGGCGAGCAGTACTTC. Protein: CASSPDRASGGEQYF. The chain combines TRBV4-3 with TRBJ2-7; D assignment may be TRBD1 or TRBD2 (7 bases each). This CDR3 has 15 amino acids. The germline V and J ends were trimmed by 4 bases and 6 bases, with 19 bases remaining between them. Germline V gives CDR1 LGHNA, CDR2 YSLEER.

This clonotype was counted between two and nine times. The rearrangement links TRBV6-5 to TRBJ1-1; 8 bases align to TRBD1. Germline values: CDR1 MNHEY, CDR2 SVGAGI. Germline trimming cut 5 bases from V and 3 bases from J; bases unmatched to any gene: 8. This CDR3 comprises 15 residues. CDR3 protein: CASSEVAGGHTEAFF. Written as DNA, the CDR3 is TGTGCCAGCAGTGAAGTAGCAGGGGGCCACACTGAAGCTTTCTTT.

This clonotype was recorded once. The chain employs TRBV27 and TRBJ2-7; a possible D gene is TRBD2 (6 bases). The CDR3 loop spans 15 amino acids. CDR1 is MNHEY, CDR2 SMNVEV, per germline (reference sequence). The V and J ends lost 5 bases and 3 bases respectively, with 17 bases between them. The CDR3 nucleotides read TGTGCCAGCAGTCCCCGTGGAGGGGCCTTCTACGAGCAGTACTTC. This translates into CASSPRGGAFYEQYF.

In this sample, this clonotype turned up many times. V usage is TRBV9 and J usage is TRBJ1-1; possibly TRBD1 for D (5 bases). CDR3 size: 13 residues. The V end was cut by 0 bases, the J end by 7 bases, with 10 bases between. The germline CDR1 and CDR2 sequences are SGDLS and YYNGEE. The CDR3 region is CASSVAGEGEAFF. CDR3 nucleotides: TGTGCCAGCAGCGTAGCGGGGGAGGGTGAAGCTTTCTTT.

This clonotype was seen only a few times. The chain carries TRBV13 and TRBJ2-7, with D maybe TRBD2 (7 bases). The germline gives CDR1 PRHDT, CDR2 FYEKMQ (reference sequence). CDR3 length equals 15 residues. The ends were cut back, 6 bases at V and 2 bases at J, with 17 bases in the middle. The CDR3 spells CASSGGGRQTYEQYF. DNA of the CDR3: TGTGCCAGCAGTGGGGGGGGCAGACAGACCTACGAGCAGTACTTC.

The chain has TRBV28 and TRBJ2-5, with D maybe TRBD1 (6 bases). Germline CDR1 is MDHEN and CDR2 is SYDVKM. This CDR3 has 14 amino acids. Between the trimmed V and J ends, which lost 7 bases and 4 bases, there was a span of 16 bases. CDR3 nucleotide sequence: TGTGCCAGCACCCTGGGGGCGTCTCGAGAGACCCAGTACTTC. Amino acid sequence: CASTLGASRETQYF.

This clonotype was counted at least ten times. The genes are TRBV3-1 and TRBJ2-6; D is unclear. CDR1 LGHDT and CDR2 YNNKEL come from the germline V gene (reference sequence). This CDR3 is built from 16 residues. V was clipped by 1 base and J by 0 bases, with 7 bases between them. CDR3 loop: CASSQVGISGANVLTF. The CDR3 DNA reads TGTGCCAGCAGCCAAGTAGGGATCTCTGGGGCCAACGTCCTGACTTTC.

This clonotype was detected only once. This may be a read error: a much more frequent sequence differs by one nucleotide. The V and J genes are TRBV7-2 and TRBJ2-7, with TRBD2 identical over 11 bases. Losses at the gene ends were 4 bases for V and 2 bases for J; bases not matched to a gene: 10. The germline gives CDR1 SGHTA, CDR2 FQGNSA. There are 17 residues in the CDR3. CDR3 DNA sequence: TGTGCCAGCAGCTCCCCACTAGCGGGAGAGGGGCCCTACGAGCAGTACTTC. Translation gives CASSSPLAGEGPYEQYF.